These T cell receptor beta chains were read from a single sample in a study of siplizumab effects on memory and regulatory T cells. Profiling relied on immunoSEQ multiplex PCR, and the TCRdb table lists in-frame clones only, not all of them. Found here are tens of thousands of clones, about 97% of them singletons; the top ten hold approximately 0.59%. Sequenced sample: naive CD4+ T cells sorted from blood. The receptors were gathered from a human donor in good health. CDR3s include the opening cysteine and the closing phenylalanine or tryptophan. D genes are given only for firm matches. Expanded clones get a size class; other rows say once, few or many, or leave the size out.

abundance: -
j_gene: TRBJ2-1
v_gene: TRBV6-1
d_gene: TRBD2
CDR3nt: TGTGCCAGCAGTGAGGGACTAGCGGGGTACAATGAGCAGTTCTTC
CDR3aa: CASSEGLAGYNEQFF

abundance: -
j_gene: TRBJ2-7
v_gene: TRBV7-9
d_gene: TRBD1
CDR3nt: TGTGCCAGCAGCGCAGGACAGGGGGCTACGAATGGAGAGCAGTACTTC
CDR3aa: CASSAGQGATNGEQYF

abundance: -
j_gene: TRBJ1-1
v_gene: TRBV27
d_gene: -
CDR3nt: TGTGCCAGCAGTTTGGAAGGAGTAGTCAACACTGAAGCTTTCTTT
CDR3aa: CASSLEGVVNTEAFF

abundance: -
j_gene: TRBJ2-2
v_gene: TRBV7-9
d_gene: -
CDR3nt: TGTGCCAGCAGCTTGGACAGCAACACCGGGGAGCTGTTTTTT
CDR3aa: CASSLDSNTGELFF

abundance: once
j_gene: TRBJ2-7
v_gene: TRBV6-5
d_gene: -
CDR3nt: TGTGCCACAGCCTTAATCTACGAGCAGTACTTC
CDR3aa: CATALIYEQYF

abundance: once
j_gene: TRBJ1-2
v_gene: TRBV6-5
d_gene: -
CDR3nt: TGTGCCACCAATAGGGCCCTCTCCGTCGATGGCTACACCTTC
CDR3aa: CATNRALSVDGYTF

abundance: -
j_gene: TRBJ2-6
v_gene: TRBV28
d_gene: TRBD2
CDR3nt: TGTGCCAGCAGGGGGACTAGCGGGTTCTCTGGGGCCAACGTCCTGACTTTC
CDR3aa: CASRGTSGFSGANVLTF

abundance: once
j_gene: TRBJ2-5
v_gene: TRBV29-1
d_gene: TRBD1
CDR3nt: TGCAGCTCCGGGACAGGGCCCCCCGGGGAGACCCAGTACTTC
CDR3aa: CSSGTGPPGETQYF

abundance: -
j_gene: TRBJ1-1
v_gene: TRBV18
d_gene: -
CDR3nt: TGTGCCAGCTCAGCACAGAGGAACACTGAAGCTTTCTTT
CDR3aa: CASSAQRNTEAFF

abundance: once
j_gene: TRBJ2-1
v_gene: TRBV19
d_gene: -
CDR3nt: TGTGCCAGTAGTATAGATCTGCGACCCAATGAGCAGTTCTTC
CDR3aa: CASSIDLRPNEQFF

abundance: -
j_gene: TRBJ2-3
v_gene: TRBV7-3
d_gene: -
CDR3nt: TGTGCCAGCAGCTTAGGTAGCGGACGAACAGATACGCAGTATTTT
CDR3aa: CASSLGSGRTDTQYF

abundance: -
j_gene: TRBJ2-7
v_gene: TRBV25-1
d_gene: -
CDR3nt: TGTGCCAGCAGTGAAGCCGGGACTTCCTACGAGCAGTACTTC
CDR3aa: CASSEAGTSYEQYF